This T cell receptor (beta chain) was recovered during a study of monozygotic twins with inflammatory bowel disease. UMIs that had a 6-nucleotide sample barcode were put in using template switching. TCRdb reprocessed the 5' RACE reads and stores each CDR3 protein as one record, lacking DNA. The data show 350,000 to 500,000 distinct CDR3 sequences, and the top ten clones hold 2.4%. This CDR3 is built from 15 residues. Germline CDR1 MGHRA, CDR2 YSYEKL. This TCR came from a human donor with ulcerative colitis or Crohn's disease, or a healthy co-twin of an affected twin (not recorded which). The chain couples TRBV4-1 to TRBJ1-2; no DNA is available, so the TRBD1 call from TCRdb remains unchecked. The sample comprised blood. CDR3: CASSQGTDLVYGYTF.